The 28 T cell receptor beta chains reported below all come from one sample, sequenced in a study of cytomegalovirus exposure and HLA in healthy donors. Primers included in the PCR were 60 Vbeta and 13 Jbeta primers. TCRdb's copy holds only in-frame clones and misses some; the assay was immunoSEQ multiplex PCR. The table lists roughly 140,000 clones, over 75% of them singletons. The sequenced sample consisted of PBMCs. The receptors stem from a male donor in good health and CMV-seronegative.

This chain links TRBV27 with TRBJ1-2; D perhaps matches TRBD1 (5 bases). The V end lost 11 bases, the J end lost 14 bases, and 12 bases lay between the germline ends. The CDR3 is made up of 8 amino acids. Germline values: CDR1 MNHEY, CDR2 SMNVEV (reference sequence). Written as DNA, the CDR3 is TGTGCCGGTGAAAAGGGGACCTTC. Its translation: CAGEKGTF.

The chain joins TRBV29-1 to TRBJ2-5, with 10 bases that match TRBD2. Trimming removed 7 bases from V and 5 bases from J; junction bases left unmatched: 10. The CDR3 length is 14 residues. The V gene's germline CDR1 is SQVTM and CDR2 ANQGSEA. CDR3 residues: CSAPQREGPETQYF. Written as DNA, the CDR3 is TGCAGCGCGCCCCAGCGGGAGGGCCCGGAGACCCAGTACTTC.

Details on this clone: A junction end diverges from the germline sequence, so it may reflect a read error. This CDR3 reads CASSRELLAERYF. DNA for the CDR3: TGTGCCAGCAGCCGGGAGCTCCTAGCCGAGCGGTACTTC. The genes are TRBV9 and TRBJ2-7, with D possibly matching TRBD2 (6 bases). This CDR3 region has 13 residues. CDR1 and CDR2 (germline): SGDLS, YYNGEE.

V usage is TRBV5-4 and J usage is TRBJ1-1; tentatively, D is TRBD1 (5 bases). The CDR3 runs to 15 residues. Per germline, CDR1 SGHNT and CDR2 YYREEE (reference sequence). V lost 5 bases, J lost 4 bases, and 18 bases lay in between. Written as DNA, the CDR3 is TGTGCCAGCAGGGCTGACAGCTCCTTAGGCACTGAAGCTTTCTTT. Translating it yields CASRADSSLGTEAFF. Complete variable domain (other parts from reference TRBV5-4 and TRBJ1-1): ETGVTQSPTHLIKTRGQQVTLRCSSQSGHNTVSWYQQALGQGPQFIFQYYREEENGRGNFPPRFSGLQFPNYSSELNVNALELDDSALYLCASRADSSLGTEAFFGQGTRLTVV.

J is TRBJ1-2 and V is TRBV9, with D possibly TRBD1 on 6 matching bases. CDR3 length equals 14 residues. CDR1 SGDLS and CDR2 YYNGEE come from the germline V gene. Trimming removed 10 bases from V and 7 bases from J, with 23 bases in between. CDR3 sequence: CAAPDGGARGGYTF. In nucleotides, the CDR3 is TGTGCCGCCCCCGACGGGGGGGCGCGTGGTGGCTACACCTTC.

The rearrangement joins TRBV7-3 to TRBJ2-2; 9 bases fit TRBD2. CDR1 SGHTA and CDR2 FQGTGA come from the germline V gene. This CDR3 spans 16 amino acids. V lost 3 bases, J lost 3 bases, and 5 bases stayed unmatched. In nucleotides, the CDR3 is TGTGCCAGCAGCTTCTCGACTAGCGGATACACCGGGGAGCTGTTTTTT. Translation: CASSFSTSGYTGELFF.

This rearrangement joins TRBV7-6 to TRBJ1-1; D is unresolved. This CDR3 is built from 12 residues. Germline-derived CDR1 and CDR2 are SGHVS and FNYEAQ. The V end lost 3 bases, the J end lost 6 bases, and 8 bases lay between the germline ends. The CDR3 region has the DNA TGTGCCAGCAGCTTTTTTAGCCCTGAAGCTTTCTTT. Its translation is CASSFFSPEAFF.

The chain employs TRBV29-1 and TRBJ1-1; 10 positions match TRBD1. Germline loops: CDR1 SQVTM, CDR2 ANQGSEA. V shed 6 bases and J 0 bases; nucleotides not matched to a gene: 1. This CDR3 spans 13 amino acids. For the CDR3, the DNA is TGCAGCGTGGGGACAGGGGTGAACACTGAAGCTTTCTTT. This encodes CSVGTGVNTEAFF.

V is TRBV6-5 and J is TRBJ2-7; 12 bases fit TRBD2. CDR1 is MNHEY and CDR2 is SVGAGI in the germline V gene. The CDR3 has 14 residues. The V segment lost 5 bases and the J segment 3 bases; nucleotides outside the gene matches: 2. The DNA for the CDR3 is TGTGCCAGCAGTAAGACTAGCGGGAGCTACGAGCAGTACTTC. Encoded protein: CASSKTSGSYEQYF.

V gene TRBV27 combines with J gene TRBJ2-7; D gene unclear. V was cut by 3 bases and J by 5 bases, with 8 bases left in between. This CDR3 is 12 amino acids long. Germline V gives CDR1 MNHEY, CDR2 SMNVEV (reference sequence). In DNA, the CDR3 is TGTGCCAGCAGTTTCCCCTCTCACGAGCAGTACTTC. Amino acid sequence: CASSFPSHEQYF.

The chain uses TRBV28 and TRBJ1-4; tentatively, D is TRBD1 (6 bases). CDR1 is MDHEN, CDR2 SYDVKM, per germline. The CDR3 totals 13 residues. Trimming left V 10 bases short and J 8 bases short, with 17 bases between. Here the CDR3 reads CATRGQPREKLFF. The DNA of the CDR3 is TGTGCCACCCGGGGACAACCCCGGGAAAAACTGTTTTTT.

This rearrangement joins TRBV7-7 to TRBJ2-1, with D perhaps matching TRBD1 (5 bases). Deletions cut 1 base from V and 5 bases from J, with 9 bases between. The CDR3 has 14 amino acids. Germline values: CDR1 SSHAT, CDR2 FNYEAQ (reference sequence). The CDR3 protein is CASSLDQGHNEQFF. The CDR3 DNA follows: TGTGCCAGCAGCTTAGACCAGGGTCACAATGAGCAGTTCTTC.

This clone was detected once. The chain couples TRBV7-3 to TRBJ2-7, with D possibly TRBD1 on 5 matching bases. The CDR3 consists of 15 residues. Trimming took 5 bases from V and 2 from J, leaving 16 bases between them. Germline-derived CDR1 and CDR2 are SGHTA and FQGTGA. CDR3: CASSLGPGNTYEQYF. The CDR3 bases are TGTGCCAGCAGCCTCGGTCCAGGGAACACCTACGAGCAGTACTTC.

V gene TRBV14 combines with J gene TRBJ2-7; 15 positions agree with TRBD2. The CDR3 contains 18 residues. Germline V gene data show CDR1 as SGHDN and CDR2 as FVKESK. V was clipped by 0 bases and J by 4 bases; unmatched bases: 7. CDR3 amino acids: CASSQDYGLAGGSYEQYF. CDR3 coding DNA: TGTGCCAGCAGCCAAGATTATGGACTAGCGGGAGGGTCGTACGAGCAGTACTTC.

V gene TRBV2 combines with J gene TRBJ1-2; 8 bases are shared with TRBD1. The V segment lost 4 bases and the J segment 1 base; nucleotides outside the gene matches: 2. This CDR3 comprises 14 residues. Germline V lookup: CDR1 SNHLY, CDR2 FYNNEI. The DNA for the CDR3 is TGTGCCAGCAGTGTAGGACAGGGTAACTATGGCTACACCTTC. It encodes CASSVGQGNYGYTF.

CDR3 nucleotide sequence: TGTGCCAGCAGGGGCGGACACTCCTACGAGCAGTACTTC. Its translation is CASRGGHSYEQYF. The chain couples TRBV25-1 to TRBJ2-7; a weak D match, TRBD1 (5 bases). Germline V gene sequence: CDR1 MGHDK, CDR2 SYGVNS. Trimming pared 6 bases from V and 0 bases from J, leaving 9 bases between. The CDR3 contains 13 residues.

The V and J genes are TRBV29-1 and TRBJ1-4; possibly TRBD1 for D (6 bases). From germline, CDR1 is SQVTM and CDR2 ANQGSEA. V gave up 5 bases and J gave up 6 bases, with 16 bases separating them. CDR3 size: 14 residues. The CDR3 DNA reads TGCAGCGTTCTACAGGGTAGCTCCGATGAAAAACTGTTTTTT. This sequence encodes CSVLQGSSDEKLFF.

The V call is TRBV15, the J call TRBJ1-3; D is unclear. This CDR3 spans 15 amino acids. Trimming removed 2 bases from V and 4 bases from J, with 12 bases in between. Germline V gene sequence: CDR1 LNHNV, CDR2 YYDKDF (reference sequence). The CDR3 coding sequence is TGTGCCACCAGCAGACTTCACGGCGGGGGAAACACCATATATTTT. This sequence encodes CATSRLHGGGNTIYF.

The table lists this clone with a count of one. The chain employs TRBV30 and TRBJ1-6, with a possible D match to TRBD1 (5 bases). Germline CDR1 is GTSNPN and CDR2 is SVGIG (reference sequence). The CDR3 sequence is 14 residues long. Trimming stripped 3 bases from V and 10 bases from J, with 16 bases between. CDR3 sequence: CAWSQGSVGSPLHF. CDR3 DNA sequence: TGTGCCTGGAGCCAGGGATCAGTTGGATCACCCCTCCACTTT.

V and J are TRBV29-1 and TRBJ2-1; D remains ambiguous. The CDR3 has 11 amino acids. CDR1 is SQVTM, CDR2 ANQGSEA, per germline. V was shortened by 6 bases and J by 1 base, with 4 bases between the two germline ends. The CDR3 nucleotides read TGCAGCGTACAGTCCTACAATGAGCAGTTCTTC. It is translated as CSVQSYNEQFF.

The gene calls are TRBV9 and TRBJ2-3; D may be TRBD1 (7 bases). V shed 0 bases and J shed 6 bases, with 20 bases lying between them. Germline loops: CDR1 SGDLS, CDR2 YYNGEE. This CDR3 spans 17 amino acids. The CDR3 nucleotides read TGTGCCAGCAGCGTAGAGAACCCCCCAGGGGGGTCGGATACGCAGTATTTT. Translating gives CASSVENPPGGSDTQYF.

This sequence joins TRBV7-2 and TRBJ1-2, with a possible D match to TRBD1 (5 bases). Germline V lookup: CDR1 SGHTA, CDR2 FQGNSA. The CDR3 is 17 amino acids. V was trimmed by 1 base and J by 4 bases, leaving 19 bases between them. The CDR3 DNA is TGTGCCAGCAGCTTAGAGGCAGGGTCGGTTGGTGTCTATGGCTACACCTTC. As protein: CASSLEAGSVGVYGYTF. Full variable domain (rest looked up from reference TRBV7-2 and TRBJ1-2): GAGVSQSPSNKVTEKGKDVELRCDPISGHTALYWYRQSLGQGLEFLIYFQGNSAPDKSGLPSDRFSAERTGGSVSTLTIQRTQQEDSAVYLCASSLEAGSVGVYGYTFGSGTRLTVV.

The gene calls are TRBV7-8 and TRBJ1-4, with D unresolved. The CDR3 runs 18 residues. Per germline, CDR1 SGHVS and CDR2 FQNEAQ. The ends were cut back, 1 base at V and 0 bases at J, with 15 bases in the middle. The chain's CDR3 is CASSLDWGESATNEKLFF. In nucleotides, the CDR3 is TGTGCCAGCAGCTTAGATTGGGGAGAGTCTGCAACTAATGAAAAACTGTTTTTT.

The gene calls are TRBV19 and TRBJ2-1; the match to TRBD1 covers 9 bases. From germline, CDR1 is LNHDA and CDR2 SQIVND (reference sequence). The CDR3 covers 18 residues. V gave up 0 bases and J gave up 6 bases; unmatched junction bases: 12. The CDR3 reads CASSIEPPGTGNGNEQFF. CDR3 DNA sequence: TGTGCCAGTAGTATAGAACCTCCCGGGACAGGGAACGGCAATGAGCAGTTCTTC.

V gene TRBV5-1 combines with J gene TRBJ2-1; 7 bases line up with TRBD2. CDR1 and CDR2 (germline): SGHRS, YFSETQ. The CDR3 covers 15 residues. V lost 5 bases to trimming and J lost 6 bases; unmatched junction nucleotides: 11. The CDR3 DNA sequence: TGCGCCAGCAGAAGCCTCAGGCGGGAGACCAATGAGCAGTTCTTC. Translating gives CASRSLRRETNEQFF.

This chain uses TRBV28 with TRBJ1-1, with a weak D call TRBD1 (5 bases). Germline V gene sequence: CDR1 MDHEN, CDR2 SYDVKM. V was trimmed by 10 bases and J by 2 bases, leaving 11 bases between them. The length of the CDR3 is 12 residues. CDR3 residues: CATGGHNTEAFF. Written as DNA, the CDR3 is TGTGCCACCGGCGGACACAACACTGAAGCTTTCTTT. Full variable domain (remainder filled in from reference TRBV28 and TRBJ1-1): DVKVTQSSRYLVKRTGEKVFLECVQDMDHENMFWYRQDPGLGLRLIYFSYDVKMKEKGDIPEGYSVSREKKERFSLILESASTNQTSMYLCATGGHNTEAFFGQGTRLTVV.

This chain links TRBV7-2 with TRBJ2-3, with D unresolved. Trimming removed 3 bases from V and 2 bases from J, with 12 bases in between. The CDR3 is 15 amino acids. Germline V CDR1 and CDR2: SGHTA, FQGNSA. CDR3 bases: TGTGCCAGCAGCTTGGGCCTTCTTGACACAGATACGCAGTATTTT. Translation gives CASSLGLLDTDTQYF. The full variable domain, its missing parts supplied by reference TRBV7-2 and TRBJ2-3, is GAGVSQSPSNKVTEKGKDVELRCDPISGHTALYWYRQSLGQGLEFLIYFQGNSAPDKSGLPSDRFSAERTGGSVSTLTIQRTQQEDSAVYLCASSLGLLDTDTQYFGPGTRLTVL.

This clone was found a few times. The V gene is TRBV14, the J gene TRBJ2-3; 10 bases fit TRBD2. The CDR3 is 20 amino acids. V shed 3 bases, J shed 8 bases, and the junction held 23 bases outside the gene matches. Looked up from germline, CDR1 is SGHDN and CDR2 is FVKESK. The CDR3 region has the DNA TGTGCCAGCAGCCACAAGGATAGCGGGAGGTCACTCCTCAACTCCCGTACGCAGTATTTT. Its protein product is CASSHKDSGRSLLNSRTQYF.